This TCR beta chain derives from a study of T cells after somatic rescue of genetic block. Clones were sequenced by immunoSEQ multiplex PCR, and TCRdb holds only the in-frame ones, with some missing. The table includes roughly 70,000 clones, just over 90% detected once. This TCR derives from a man aged 35-49 years. The sequencing sample was made of peripheral blood mononuclear cells (PBMCs).

The CDR3 region is CASSLHANTGELFF. The CDR3 nucleotides read TGTGCCAGCAGCTTACATGCGAACACCGGGGAGCTGTTTTTT. The gene calls are TRBV11-3 and TRBJ2-2; D unresolved. Germline values: CDR1 SGHNT, CDR2 YENEEA. V was shortened by 2 bases and J by 0 bases, with 4 bases between the two germline ends. The CDR3 runs 14 residues.